The 8 T cell receptor beta chains given below trace back to one sample, sequenced in a study of blood T cell repertoires in COVID-19. Data came from immunoSEQ multiplex PCR; TCRdb stores just in-frame clones and leaves some out. The sample contains a few hundred thousand clones, around nine tenths of which appear only once. Sequencing was done on a sample of PBMCs or T cells enriched from blood (not recorded which). All receptors derive from a young woman who had recovered from COVID-19.

The chain is built from TRBV30 and TRBJ2-1; 9 bases match TRBD2. From germline, CDR1 is GTSNPN and CDR2 SVGIG (reference sequence). With 3 bases clipped from V and 9 bases from J, the junction kept 12 bases outside the gene matches. The CDR3 contains 15 residues. CDR3 DNA: TGTGCCTGGAGGGCCCTGGCGGGGGGGCTTGGTGAGCAGTTCTTC. Its protein product is CAWRALAGGLGEQFF.

The chain uses TRBV5-4 and TRBJ1-6; unclear D gene. Trimming removed 4 bases at V and 6 bases at J, with 11 bases between. CDR3 length: 14 amino acids. Germline V gene lookup returns CDR1 SGHNT and CDR2 YYREEE (reference sequence). CDR3 loop: CASSPQTTNSPLHF. In DNA, the CDR3 is TGTGCCAGCAGCCCACAGACGACTAATTCACCCCTCCACTTT.

The chain has TRBV18 and TRBJ1-2; 7 bases are a match to TRBD1. Per the germline V gene, CDR1 is KGHSH and CDR2 is LQKENI. The junction had 3 bases not matched to a gene; V was cut back by 6 bases and J by 2 bases. The CDR3 covers 13 residues. The CDR3 reads CASSSQGNYGYTF. CDR3 DNA: TGTGCCAGCTCCTCACAGGGGAACTATGGCTACACCTTC. The whole variable domain, filled in from reference TRBV18 and TRBJ1-2, reads NAGVMQNPRHLVRRRGQEARLRCSPMKGHSHVYWYRQLPEEGLKFMVYLQKENIIDESGMPKERFSAEFPKEGPSILRIQQVVRGDSAAYFCASSSQGNYGYTFGSGTRLTVV.

A single count supports this clone. V and J are TRBV5-1 and TRBJ1-1; 7 bases line up with TRBD1. Trimming at V came to 0 bases and at J to 6 bases, leaving 2 bases not matched to a gene. This CDR3 comprises 13 residues. The germline V gene has CDR1 SGHRS and CDR2 YFSETQ. The CDR3 reads CASSLGQGAEAFF. In nucleotides, the CDR3 is TGCGCCAGCAGCTTGGGACAGGGCGCTGAAGCTTTCTTT. The full variable domain, completed using reference TRBV5-1 and TRBJ1-1, is KAGVTQTPRYLIKTRGQQVTLSCSPISGHRSVSWYQQTPGQGLQFLFEYFSETQRNKGNFPGRFSGRQFSNSRSEMNVSTLELGDSALYLCASSLGQGAEAFFGQGTRLTVV.

The J gene is TRBJ1-2, the V gene TRBV9, with D possibly being TRBD1 (5 bases). Germline CDR1 reads SGDLS; CDR2 reads YYNGEE. The CDR3 runs to 15 residues. V lost 4 bases to trimming and J lost 8 bases, with 21 bases between them. The CDR3 region is CASSQGHSGLGGYTF. In DNA form, the CDR3 reads TGTGCCAGCAGCCAAGGACACTCCGGCTTGGGGGGCTACACCTTC.

J is TRBJ1-2 and V is TRBV7-9; D might be TRBD1 (5 bases). The CDR3 consists of 13 residues. V lost 2 bases to trimming and J lost 4 bases, with 8 bases between them. Germline V gene lookup returns CDR1 SEHNR and CDR2 FQNEAQ (reference sequence). The CDR3 loop is CASSLTDSYGYTF. The DNA for the CDR3 is TGTGCCAGCAGCTTAACTGACAGCTATGGCTACACCTTC.

Only a few counts were recorded for this clone. CDR3 loop: CASSSTDRGGTDTQYF. For the CDR3, the DNA is TGTGCCAGCAGCTCAACCGACAGGGGAGGCACAGATACGCAGTATTTT. The gene calls are TRBV7-9 and TRBJ2-3, with 8 bases lining up with TRBD1. Germline V CDR1 and CDR2: SEHNR, FQNEAQ (reference sequence). The CDR3 sequence is 16 residues long. V lost 4 bases, J lost 1 base, and 7 bases stayed unmatched.

The rearrangement joins TRBV7-9 to TRBJ2-3; tentatively, D is TRBD2 (5 bases). The CDR3 loop spans 15 amino acids. V was clipped by 5 bases and J by 3 bases, with 15 bases between them. Germline-derived CDR1 and CDR2 are SEHNR and FQNEAQ (reference sequence). Here the CDR3 DNA reads TGTGCCAGCAGCGCTCACGGGGTCAGGACAGATACGCAGTATTTT. This encodes CASSAHGVRTDTQYF.